The T cell receptor (beta chain) under discussion was sequenced for a study of T cells in Graves' hyperthyroidism and ophthalmopathy. With V trimmed by 6 bases and J by 9 bases, 9 bases remained unmatched. The CDR3 consists of 15 residues. Germline values: CDR1 MDHEN, CDR2 SYDVKM. The study excluded patients with uncontrolled infection, other autoimmune disease, pregnancy or lactation. This clonotype was found many times. What was amplified from RNA transcripts were TCR beta CDR3 regions. RT-PCR in the first round (using the HTBI primer set) targeted the TCR CDR3. In TCRdb, the multiplex PCR reads were re-called with MiXCR into one record per CDR3 protein. In the table there are about 420,000 distinct CDR3 sequences, approximately 13% of which are singletons.

V and J are TRBV28 and TRBJ1-5; 12 bases fit TRBD1. This clonotype was sampled from a woman aged 18-35 years with Graves' hyperthyroidism. Sample: blood. The CDR3 sequence: CASSPGTGGYGPQHF. CDR3 DNA sequence: TGTGCCAGCAGCCCCGGGACAGGGGGCTACGGGCCCCAGCATTTT.